This paragraph covers one T cell receptor (beta chain) sequence. Its antigen is not identified. This sample is part of a study of graft-versus-host responses after intestinal transplantation. As for the study in general: Anti-thymocyte globulin induction, then tacrolimus and steroids for about 3 years, went to all recipients. The study's findings and limits: GvH clonotypes were identified within recipient marrow, with a subset emerging first in ileum or blood.

The V end was cut by 2 bases, the J end by 2 bases, with 10 bases between. CDR1 KGHSH and CDR2 LQKENI come from the germline V gene. The CDR3 consists of 14 residues. This table comes from immunoSEQ multiplex PCR, and its TCRdb copy is limited to in-frame clones, with some not included. The data contain fewer than 120,000 clones, 80% to 95% of them seen just once; the ten biggest clones take up roughly 0.5%. The sequenced sample was unstimulated CD8+ T cells sorted from spleen or lymph node cells, obtained before intestinal transplant. This clonotype was sampled from a human donor who received an intestinal transplant. The chain has TRBV18 and TRBJ2-7; no firm D call. Here the CDR3 reads CASSPDDSTYEQYF. In DNA, the CDR3 is TGTGCCAGCTCACCAGACGACTCCACCTACGAGCAGTACTTC. Based on the CDR3 plus reference TRBV18 and TRBJ2-7, the full variable domain is NAGVMQNPRHLVRRRGQEARLRCSPMKGHSHVYWYRQLPEEGLKFMVYLQKENIIDESGMPKERFSAEFPKEGPSILRIQQVVRGDSAAYFCASSPDDSTYEQYFGPGTRLTVT.